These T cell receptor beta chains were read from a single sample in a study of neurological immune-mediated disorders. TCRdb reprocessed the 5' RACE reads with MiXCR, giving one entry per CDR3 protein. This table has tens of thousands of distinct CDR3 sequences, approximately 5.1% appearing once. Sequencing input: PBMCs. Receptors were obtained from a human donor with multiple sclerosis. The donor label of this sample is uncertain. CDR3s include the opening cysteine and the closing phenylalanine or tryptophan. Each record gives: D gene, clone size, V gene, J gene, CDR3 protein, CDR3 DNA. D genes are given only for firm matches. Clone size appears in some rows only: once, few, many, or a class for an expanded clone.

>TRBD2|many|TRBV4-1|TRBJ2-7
CASSFGSGVYEQYF
TGCGCCAGCAGCTTTGGTAGCGGGGTATACGAGCAGTACTTC
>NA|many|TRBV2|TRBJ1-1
CASSEMKGTEAFF
TGTGCCAGCAGTGAAATGAAGGGAACTGAAGCTTTCTTT
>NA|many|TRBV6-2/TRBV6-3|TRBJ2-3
CASGQGSLLTDTQYF
TGTGCCAGCGGTCAGGGCAGTCTGCTCACAGATACGCAGTATTTT
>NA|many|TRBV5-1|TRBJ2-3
CASSSLQGNGDTQYF
TGCGCCAGCAGCTCTCTACAGGGCAACGGAGATACGCAGTATTTT
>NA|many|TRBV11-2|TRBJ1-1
CASSLDRAELGSSAEAFF
TGTGCCAGCAGCTTAGATCGGGCAGAGCTGGGGTCTTCCGCTGAAGCTTTCTTT
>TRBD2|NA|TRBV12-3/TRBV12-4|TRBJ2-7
CASSTTLRGLQSGGGFYEQYF
TGTGCCAGCAGCACGACCCTCCGGGGCCTCCAAAGTGGCGGGGGGTTCTACGAGCAGTACTTC
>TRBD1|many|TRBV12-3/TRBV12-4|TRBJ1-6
CASRGQGWSPLHF
TGTGCCAGCAGGGGACAGGGTTGGTCACCCCTCCACTTT
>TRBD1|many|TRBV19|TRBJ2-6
CASTHPLGTGGSSGANVLTF
TGTGCCAGTACCCACCCCCTAGGGACAGGGGGTTCCTCTGGGGCCAACGTCCTGACTTTC
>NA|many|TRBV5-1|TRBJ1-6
CASSLASAVSRTVNSPLHF
TGCGCCAGCAGCTTGGCCAGTGCAGTTTCCCGGACTGTAAATTCACCCCTCCACTTT
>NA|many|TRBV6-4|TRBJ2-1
CASRRAGYRSYNEQFF
TGTGCCAGCAGAAGGGCGGGGTATCGCTCCTACAATGAGCAGTTCTTC
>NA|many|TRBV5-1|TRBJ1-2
CASSLGLRDSSGYGYTF
TGCGCCAGCAGCTTGGGCCTTCGGGACTCCTCAGGCTATGGCTACACCTTC
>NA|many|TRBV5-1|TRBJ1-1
CASSRGVNTEAFF
TGCGCCAGCAGCCGAGGGGTGAACACTGAAGCTTTCTTT
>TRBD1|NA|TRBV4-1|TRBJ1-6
CASIQEAGGPLHF
TGCGCCAGCATTCAAGAGGCAGGGGGGCCCCTCCACTTT
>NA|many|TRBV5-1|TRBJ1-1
CASSFGTAWGTEAFF
TGCGCCAGCAGCTTCGGGACGGCGTGGGGCACTGAAGCTTTCTTT
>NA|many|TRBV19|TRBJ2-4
CASSIPDRENIQYF
TGTGCCAGTAGTATTCCGGATCGAGAAAACATTCAGTACTTC
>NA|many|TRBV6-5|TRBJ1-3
CASSYSSTPSGNTIYF
TGTGCCAGCAGTTACTCGTCCACACCCTCTGGAAACACCATATATTTT
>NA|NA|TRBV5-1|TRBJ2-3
CASSYPLTTSSALDTQYF
TGCGCCAGCAGCTACCCTCTAACAACTAGCTCGGCGCTAGATACGCAGTATTTT